This T cell receptor beta chain was identified in a study of shared T cell receptors in the human thymus. The data were produced by immunoSEQ multiplex PCR, yet TCRdb's version contains in-frame clones alone and is incomplete. Here the sample spans hundreds of thousands of clones, 70% to 90% being singletons. The germline V gene encodes CDR1 MDHEN and CDR2 SYDVKM. V lost 6 bases and J lost 6; bases outside the gene matches: 7. This CDR3 has 15 residues. The same specimen was also included in a second study, on human thymus T cells.

The sequenced material came from thymocytes. The TCR sequence derives from a boy younger than two with a congenital heart defect. The chain combines TRBV28 with TRBJ2-3; 12 bases are shared with TRBD1. The CDR3 nucleotides are TGTGCCAGCAGGGGACAGGGGGCAACCGGGGATACGCAGTATTTT. Its protein product is CASRGQGATGDTQYF.